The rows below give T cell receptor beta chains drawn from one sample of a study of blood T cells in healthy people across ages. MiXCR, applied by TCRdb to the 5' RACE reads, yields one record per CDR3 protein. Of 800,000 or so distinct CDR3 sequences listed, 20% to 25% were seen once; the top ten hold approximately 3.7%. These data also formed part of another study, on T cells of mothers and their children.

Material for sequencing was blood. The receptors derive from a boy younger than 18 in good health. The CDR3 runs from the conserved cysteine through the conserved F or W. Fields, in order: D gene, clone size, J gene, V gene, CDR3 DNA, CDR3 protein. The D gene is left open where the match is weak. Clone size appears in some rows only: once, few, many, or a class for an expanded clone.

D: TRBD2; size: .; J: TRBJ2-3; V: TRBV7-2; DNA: TGTGCCAGCAGCTTGGGACTAGCGAGTAGTACAGATACGCAGTATTTT; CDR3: CASSLGLASSTDTQYF
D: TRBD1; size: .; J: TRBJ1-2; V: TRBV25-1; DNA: TGTGCCAGCAGTTCCTTAGGGACAGGTGAAGGCTACACCTTC; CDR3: CASSSLGTGEGYTF
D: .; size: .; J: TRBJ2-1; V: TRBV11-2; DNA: TGTGCCAGCAGCCGGGACGGATTCCGGGGTGAGCAGTTCTTC; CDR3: CASSRDGFRGEQFF
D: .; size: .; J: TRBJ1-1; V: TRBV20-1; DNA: TGCAGTGCTCCCGCCCCCCAAAGGGCTGAAGCTTTCTTT; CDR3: CSAPAPQRAEAFF
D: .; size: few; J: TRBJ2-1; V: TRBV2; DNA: TGTGCCAGCAGTGATTCACAGGGGGAGGCTAGCGGTGACAATGAGCAGTTCTTC; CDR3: CASSDSQGEASGDNEQFF
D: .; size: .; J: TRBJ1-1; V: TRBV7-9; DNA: TGTGCCAGCAGCTTATGGGGTAGAGGGTCCACTGAAGCTTTCTTT; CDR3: CASSLWGRGSTEAFF
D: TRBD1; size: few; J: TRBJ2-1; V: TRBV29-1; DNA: TGCAGCGTTGCCCGAGACAGGGGGTCTTACAATGAGCAGTTCTTC; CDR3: CSVARDRGSYNEQFF
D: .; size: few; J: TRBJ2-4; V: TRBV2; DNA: TGTGCCAACAATAGGGACGGTCTAGCCAAAAACATTCAGTACTTC; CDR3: CANNRDGLAKNIQYF
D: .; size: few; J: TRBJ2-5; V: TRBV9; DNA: TGTGCCAGCAGCGTAGATTGGGGGCGATCTGAGACCCAGTACTTC; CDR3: CASSVDWGRSETQYF
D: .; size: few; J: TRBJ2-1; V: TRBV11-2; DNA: TGTGCCAGCAGCCCCCCCCGGACAGTGAACAATGAGCAGTTCTTC; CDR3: CASSPPRTVNNEQFF
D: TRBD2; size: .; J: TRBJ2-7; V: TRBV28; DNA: TGTGCCAGCAGTGGACTAGCAGGAGACTCCTACGAGCAGTACTTC; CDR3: CASSGLAGDSYEQYF